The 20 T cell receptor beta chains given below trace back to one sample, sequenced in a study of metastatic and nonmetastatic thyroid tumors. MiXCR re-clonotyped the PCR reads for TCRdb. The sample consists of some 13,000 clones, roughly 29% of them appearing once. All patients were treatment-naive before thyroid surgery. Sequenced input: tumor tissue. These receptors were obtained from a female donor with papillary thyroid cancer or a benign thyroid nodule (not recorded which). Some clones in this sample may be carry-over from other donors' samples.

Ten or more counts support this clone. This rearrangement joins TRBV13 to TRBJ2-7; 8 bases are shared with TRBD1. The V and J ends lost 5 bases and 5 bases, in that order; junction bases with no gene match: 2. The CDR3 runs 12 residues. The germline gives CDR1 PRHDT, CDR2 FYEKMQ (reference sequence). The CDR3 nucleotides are TGTGCCAGCAGCCTACAGGGGGACGAGCAGTACTTC. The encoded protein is CASSLQGDEQYF.

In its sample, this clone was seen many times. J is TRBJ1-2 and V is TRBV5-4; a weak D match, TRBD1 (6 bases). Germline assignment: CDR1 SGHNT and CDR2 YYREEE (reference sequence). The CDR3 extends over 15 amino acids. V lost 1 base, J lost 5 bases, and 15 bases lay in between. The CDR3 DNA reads TGTGCCAGCAGCTTGTGGGGGGCAGGGTCGTATGGCTACACCTTC. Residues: CASSLWGAGSYGYTF.

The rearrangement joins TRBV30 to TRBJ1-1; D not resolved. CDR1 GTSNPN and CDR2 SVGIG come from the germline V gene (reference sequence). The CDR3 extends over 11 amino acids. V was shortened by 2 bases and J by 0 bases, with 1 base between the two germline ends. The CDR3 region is CAWSMNTEAFF. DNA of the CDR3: TGTGCCTGGAGTATGAACACTGAAGCTTTCTTT.

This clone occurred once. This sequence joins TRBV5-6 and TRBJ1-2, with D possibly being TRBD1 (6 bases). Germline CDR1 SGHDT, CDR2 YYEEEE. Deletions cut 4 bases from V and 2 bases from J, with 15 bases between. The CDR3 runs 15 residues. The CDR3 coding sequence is TGTGCCAGCAGCCGTTGGGACATCTTGAACTATGGCTACACCTTC. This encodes CASSRWDILNYGYTF.

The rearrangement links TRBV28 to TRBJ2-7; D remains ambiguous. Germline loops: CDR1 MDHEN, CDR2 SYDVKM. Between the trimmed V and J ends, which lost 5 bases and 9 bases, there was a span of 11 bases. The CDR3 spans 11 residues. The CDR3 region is CASSKQRAQYF. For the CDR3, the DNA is TGTGCCAGCAGTAAGCAAAGGGCGCAGTACTTC.

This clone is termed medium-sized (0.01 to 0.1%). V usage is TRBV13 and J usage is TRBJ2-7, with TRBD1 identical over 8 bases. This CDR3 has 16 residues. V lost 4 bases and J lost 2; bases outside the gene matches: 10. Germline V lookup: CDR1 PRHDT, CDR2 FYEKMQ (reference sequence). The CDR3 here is CASSYGPGQAPYEQYF. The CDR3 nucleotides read TGTGCCAGCAGCTATGGTCCGGGACAGGCTCCCTACGAGCAGTACTTC.

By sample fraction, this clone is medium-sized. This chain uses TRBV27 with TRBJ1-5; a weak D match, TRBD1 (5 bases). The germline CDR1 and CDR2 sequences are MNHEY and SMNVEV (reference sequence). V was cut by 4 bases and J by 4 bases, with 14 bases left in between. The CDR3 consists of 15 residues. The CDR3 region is CASSSSGGTNQPQHF. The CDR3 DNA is TGTGCCAGCAGTTCCTCCGGGGGTACGAATCAGCCCCAGCATTTT.

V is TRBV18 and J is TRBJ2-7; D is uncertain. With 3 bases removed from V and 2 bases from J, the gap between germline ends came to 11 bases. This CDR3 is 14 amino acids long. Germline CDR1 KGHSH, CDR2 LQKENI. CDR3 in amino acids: CASSPSGLAYEQYF. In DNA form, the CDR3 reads TGTGCCAGCTCACCTTCCGGGCTAGCCTACGAGCAGTACTTC.

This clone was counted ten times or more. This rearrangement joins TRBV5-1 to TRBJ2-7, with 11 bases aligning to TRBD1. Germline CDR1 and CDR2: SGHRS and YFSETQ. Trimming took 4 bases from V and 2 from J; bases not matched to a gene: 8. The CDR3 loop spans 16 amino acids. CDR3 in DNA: TGCGCCAGCAGCCCATATGGGGGACAGGGGGCCTACGAGCAGTACTTC. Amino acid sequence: CASSPYGGQGAYEQYF.

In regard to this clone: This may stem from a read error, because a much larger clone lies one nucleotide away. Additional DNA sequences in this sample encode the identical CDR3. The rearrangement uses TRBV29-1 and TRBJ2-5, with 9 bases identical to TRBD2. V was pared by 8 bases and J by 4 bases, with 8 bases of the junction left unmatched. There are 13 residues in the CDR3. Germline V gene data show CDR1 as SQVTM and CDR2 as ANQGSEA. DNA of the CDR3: TGCAGCTCCTCGGGACTAGCAGGAGAGACCCAGTACTTC. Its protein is CSSSGLAGETQYF.

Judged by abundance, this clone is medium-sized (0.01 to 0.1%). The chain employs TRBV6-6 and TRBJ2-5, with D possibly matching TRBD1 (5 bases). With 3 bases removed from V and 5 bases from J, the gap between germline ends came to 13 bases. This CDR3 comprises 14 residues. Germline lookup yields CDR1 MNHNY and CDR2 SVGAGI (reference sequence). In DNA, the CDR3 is TGTGCCAGCAGTTATAGGGCCCCAGGGGAGACCCAGTACTTC. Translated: CASSYRAPGETQYF.

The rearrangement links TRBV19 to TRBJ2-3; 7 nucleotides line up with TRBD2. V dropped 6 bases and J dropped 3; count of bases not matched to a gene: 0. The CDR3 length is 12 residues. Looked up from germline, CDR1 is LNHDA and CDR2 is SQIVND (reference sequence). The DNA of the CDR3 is TGTGCCAGTAGGGGGGGGACAGATACGCAGTATTTT. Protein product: CASRGGTDTQYF.

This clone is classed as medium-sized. The CDR3 DNA follows: TGTGCCAGCACCACGGACAGGGAAGGTCAGCCCCAGCATTTT. It codes for CASTTDREGQPQHF. This chain connects TRBV12-3 or TRBV12-4 to TRBJ1-5; TRBD1 matches 8 bases. V dropped 7 bases and J dropped 6; count of bases not matched to a gene: 8. This CDR3 region has 14 residues.

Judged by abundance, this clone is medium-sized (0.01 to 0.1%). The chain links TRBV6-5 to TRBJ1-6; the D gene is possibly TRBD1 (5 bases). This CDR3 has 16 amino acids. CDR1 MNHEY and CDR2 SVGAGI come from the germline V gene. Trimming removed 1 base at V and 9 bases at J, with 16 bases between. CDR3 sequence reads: CASSYLKGLTISPLHF. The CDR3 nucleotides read TGTGCCAGCAGTTACTTAAAGGGACTCACTATTTCACCCCTCCACTTT.

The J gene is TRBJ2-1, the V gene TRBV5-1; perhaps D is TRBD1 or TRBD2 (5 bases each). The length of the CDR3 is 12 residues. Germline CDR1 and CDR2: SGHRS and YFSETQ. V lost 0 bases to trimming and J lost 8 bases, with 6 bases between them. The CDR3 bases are TGCGCCAGCAGCTTGGTGGGGGATGAGCAGTTCTTC. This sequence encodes CASSLVGDEQFF.

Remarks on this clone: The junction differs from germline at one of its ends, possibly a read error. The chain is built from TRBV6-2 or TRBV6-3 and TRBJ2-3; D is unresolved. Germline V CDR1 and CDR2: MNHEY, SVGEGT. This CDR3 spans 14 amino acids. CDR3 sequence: CAISYFPGTDTQYF. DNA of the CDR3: TGTGCCATCAGTTATTTTCCTGGCACAGATACGCAGTATTTT.

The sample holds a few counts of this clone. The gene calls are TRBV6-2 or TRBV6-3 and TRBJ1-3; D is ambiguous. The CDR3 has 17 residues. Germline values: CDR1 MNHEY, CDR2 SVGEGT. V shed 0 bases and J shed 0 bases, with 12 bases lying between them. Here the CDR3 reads CASSYSDAAPSGNTIYF. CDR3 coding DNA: TGTGCCAGCAGTTACTCGGACGCCGCACCCTCTGGAAACACCATATATTTT.

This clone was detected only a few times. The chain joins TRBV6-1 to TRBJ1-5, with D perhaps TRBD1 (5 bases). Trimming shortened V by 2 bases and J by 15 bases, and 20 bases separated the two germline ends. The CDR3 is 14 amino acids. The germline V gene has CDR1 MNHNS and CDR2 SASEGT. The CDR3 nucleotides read TGTGCCAGCAGTGAAAACATGATCGGGGGAGGGCGGCATTTT. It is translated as CASSENMIGGGRHF.

CDR3 DNA sequence: TGTGCCTGGAGTGGGGGCGCGGGATTAGGACAGCCCCAGCATTTT. Its protein product is CAWSGGAGLGQPQHF. The V and J genes are TRBV30 and TRBJ1-5; a possible D gene is TRBD1 (5 bases). The CDR3 runs 15 residues. Trimming cost V 1 base and J 7 bases, with 17 bases left between them. Looked up from germline, CDR1 is GTSNPN and CDR2 is SVGIG (reference sequence).

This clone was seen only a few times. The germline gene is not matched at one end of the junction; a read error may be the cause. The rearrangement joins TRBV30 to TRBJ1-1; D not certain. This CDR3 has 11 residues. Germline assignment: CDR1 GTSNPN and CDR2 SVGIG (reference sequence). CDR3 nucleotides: TGTGCCCGGAGTATAAGGACTGTAGCTTTCTTT. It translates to CARSIRTVAFF.